This T cell receptor beta chain was sequenced in a study of tumor-infiltrating lymphocytes in primary liver carcinoma (TCRdb year 2017). As for the study more broadly: Between November 2015 and 2016, about five patients in China with histopathologically diagnosed primary liver carcinoma had their tumors surgically resected. The five patients had tumors staged T1-T3 N0M0, with maximum diameters ranging from about 4 to 11 cm. TCRbeta repertoire sequencing, expression microarrays and whole-exome sequencing were combined in the study across five regions of each liver tumor, with adjacent normal tissue and blood also included. Reproducibility between technical replicate repertoires was high, with correlation coefficients above 0.95 and mean shared-clone rates about 0.91. Of the five patients (three men and two women, aged 30 to 69 years), four had hepatocellular carcinoma and one had combined HCC and intrahepatic cholangiocarcinoma. Each sample produced roughly 3.65 to 8 million productive TCRbeta reads, and read depth showed no significant difference between tissue types. TCRbeta repertoire sequencing covered 35 or so specimens from 5 patients: 25 tumor regions, 5 adjacent noncancerous liver tissues and 5 peripheral blood samples.

Findings and caveats that apply to the study as a whole: Because sequencing covered only the TCR beta chain and unpaired alpha chains were not captured, true repertoire diversity is likely underestimated. Compared with blood, tumors had a significantly larger share of the repertoire taken up by the top 250 clones (p = 0.039). Comparison of CD4+ and CD8+ T cell repertoires was precluded by the use of bulk unsorted samples. Only a few patients were included in the study, and the authors note that the findings should be validated in a larger study. Repertoire overlap was found to be higher between tumor regions (mean approximately 35%) than between tumor-adjacent (roughly 17%) or tumor-blood (14%) pairs, consistent with antigen-driven expansion.

About this clonotype: Its recognized antigen is unknown. A read error is possible here, since a much larger clone lies one base away.

Starting from about 550 ng total RNA, TCRbeta-specific cDNA was produced by reverse transcription with a constant-region primer and ProtoScript II reverse transcriptase. Three nested multiplex PCR rounds, following a slightly modified ARM-PCR procedure, were used to build the TCRbeta libraries. Multiplex TRBV1-TRBV30 forward primers and a Cbeta reverse primer were used in the first two PCR rounds, each of which was run for about 10 cycles. Sample barcodes and Illumina adapters were attached in a final 25-cycle PCR using Deep VentR polymerase. Before sequencing, amplicons of 200-500 bp were purified from gel using a QIAquick gel extraction kit. The TCRbeta amplicons were sequenced with 250-bp paired-end reads on an Illumina HiSeq 2500. As for how the authors treated the data: Reads were quality-trimmed with Trimmomatic v0.33, and paired reads were merged with FLASH v1.2.11 to recover full CDR3 sequences. MiGEC v1.2.1b assigned V, D and J germline segments to the rearranged TCRbeta sequences. VDJtools v1.0.0 computed clonotype statistics and Shannon-Wiener diversity indices. To cut down on sampling bias, every analysis after diversity analysis relied on just the 250 most abundant clonotypes from each sample. TCRdb handled the public reads itself, with Q25 trimming in fastp and clone calling in MiXCR, and kept productive beta chains. Entries that share a CDR3 protein sequence are merged under the most common genes and DNA. V and J calls and clone size were set by TCRdb, not the authors. The sample table lists hundreds of thousands of distinct CDR3 sequences, approximately 65% of them with a count of one. About 9.4% of the sample is held by the ten biggest clonotypes.

Its CDR3 holds 11 amino acids, cysteine through phenylalanine. The read is trimmed to its CDR3 DNA, 33 bases read in frame from base 1. CDR1 and CDR2 are drawn from the germline V gene (reference sequence): SGHNT, YYREEE. The junction shows trimming of 5 bases on V and 7 bases on J, plus 9 bases between the germline ends. RNA from unsorted whole blood was extracted with TRIzol reagent, and germline DNA was obtained with the DNeasy Blood & Tissue kit. At the time of sampling, the patients had chronic HBV infection and had not received any treatment. Before surgery, 4 to 5 milliliters of peripheral blood were collected into K2EDTA tubes.

This clonotype was sampled from a man between 35 and 55 years old with primary liver carcinoma and hepatitis B virus infection. The sample consisted of peripheral blood. The chain was built from TRBV5-4 and TRBJ1-1, with no reliable assignment of the D segment. The encoded CDR3 is CASRTWDEAFF. The sequenced DNA is TGTGCCAGCAGGACATGGGATGAAGCTTTCTTT.